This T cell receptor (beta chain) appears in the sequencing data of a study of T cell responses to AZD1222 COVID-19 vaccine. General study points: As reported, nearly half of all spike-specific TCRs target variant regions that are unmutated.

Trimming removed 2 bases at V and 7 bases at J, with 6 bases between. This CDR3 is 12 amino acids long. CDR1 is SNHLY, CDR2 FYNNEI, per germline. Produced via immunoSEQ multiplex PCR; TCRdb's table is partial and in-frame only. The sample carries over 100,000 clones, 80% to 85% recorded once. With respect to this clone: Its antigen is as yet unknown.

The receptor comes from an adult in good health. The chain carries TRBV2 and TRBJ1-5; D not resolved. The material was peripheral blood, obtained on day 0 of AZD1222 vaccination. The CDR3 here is CASSETQQPQHF. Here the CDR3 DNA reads TGTGCCAGCAGTGAAACGCAACAGCCCCAGCATTTT.